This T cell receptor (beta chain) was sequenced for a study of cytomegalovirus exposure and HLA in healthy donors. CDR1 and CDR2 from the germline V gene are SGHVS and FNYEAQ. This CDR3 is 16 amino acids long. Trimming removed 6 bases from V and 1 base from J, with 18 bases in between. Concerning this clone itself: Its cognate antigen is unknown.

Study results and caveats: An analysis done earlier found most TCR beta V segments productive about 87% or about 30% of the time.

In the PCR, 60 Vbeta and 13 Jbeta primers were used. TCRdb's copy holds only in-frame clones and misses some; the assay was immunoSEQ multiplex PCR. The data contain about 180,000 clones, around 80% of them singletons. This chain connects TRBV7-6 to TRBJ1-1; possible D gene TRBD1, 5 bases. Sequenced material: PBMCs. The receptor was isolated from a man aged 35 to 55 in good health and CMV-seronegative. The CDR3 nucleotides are TGTGCCAGCAGAAAACAGGTCTTCCAGGGGAACACTGAAGCTTTCTTT. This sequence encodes CASRKQVFQGNTEAFF.